The clone carrying this T cell receptor (beta chain) occurred a few times. The antigen remains unidentified. The read ends 3 residues early relative to the CDR3; the germline J gene fills the gap. All CVID subjects were on immunoglobulin replacement for at least one year. In germline, CDR1 is LNHDA, CDR2 SQIVND (reference sequence). This CDR3 has 14 residues. V gave up 7 bases and J gave up 0 bases, with 11 bases separating them. Measured with immunoSEQ multiplex PCR; TCRdb has only the in-frame clones, and not every one. The sample shows around 15,000 clones, none of them appearing just once. This entry comes from a study of T cell clonality in common variable immunodeficiency. Overall study findings and caveats: Reportedly, TCR beta sequences from common variable immunodeficiency showed fewer deletions and N-nucleotide insertions.

The receptor's source is a human donor with common variable immunodeficiency. The chain combines TRBV19 with TRBJ2-3; D uncertain. The sample consisted of peripheral blood mononuclear cells. CDR3 bases read: TGTGCCAGTAATGAAGCGTATAGCACAGATACG. Its protein product is CASNEAYSTDT. The full CDR3 reads CASNEAYSTDTQYF. The whole variable domain, filled in from reference TRBV19 and TRBJ2-3, reads DGGITQSPKYLFRKEGQNVTLSCEQNLNHDAMYWYRQDPGQGLRLIYYSQIVNDFQKGDIAEGYSVSREKKESFPLTVTSAQKNPTAFYLCASNEAYSTDTQYFGPGTRLTVL.